The 14 T cell receptor beta chains reported below all come from one sample, sequenced in a study of beta chain features in type 1 diabetes. TCRB transcripts that were expressed got sequenced, as all of the isolated RNA had been reverse transcribed. Data came from immunoSEQ multiplex PCR; TCRdb stores just in-frame clones and leaves some out. The repertoire holds 450,000 to 550,000 clones, with approximately 31% as singletons. The sequenced sample consisted of naive CD4+ T cells from blood. These receptors were obtained from a young man in good health.

V gene TRBV9 combines with J gene TRBJ2-1; 8 bases match TRBD1. The CDR3 is 13 amino acids. Germline CDR1 is SGDLS and CDR2 is YYNGEE. Trimming cost V 0 bases and J 14 bases; bases outside gene matches: 7. CDR3 sequence reads: CASSVAPSTGEFF. The DNA for the CDR3 is TGTGCCAGCAGCGTAGCCCCGTCGACAGGGGAGTTCTTC.

Only a few counts were recorded for this clone. In the same sample, other DNA sequences code for this CDR3. DNA of the CDR3: TGCAGCGTTGCAGGGCGAGAGACCCAGTACTTC. Encoded protein: CSVAGRETQYF. The rearrangement joins TRBV29-1 to TRBJ2-5; D possibly corresponds to TRBD1 (5 bases). V lost 4 bases to trimming and J lost 4 bases, with 7 bases between them. CDR3 length: 11 amino acids. The germline gives CDR1 SQVTM, CDR2 ANQGSEA.

This clone was seen more than once but under ten times. This chain connects TRBV7-9 to TRBJ2-7; 7 nucleotides match TRBD1. The CDR3 spans 14 residues. V lost 5 bases to trimming and J lost 2 bases; unmatched junction nucleotides: 6. Germline CDR1 SEHNR, CDR2 FQNEAQ (reference sequence). CDR3 amino acids: CASSRGQLPYEQYF. The CDR3 bases are TGTGCCAGCAGCAGGGGACAGCTCCCCTACGAGCAGTACTTC.

The CDR3 loop is CASSPPGTSGSEQFF. The CDR3 coding sequence is TGCGCCAGCAGCCCTCCCGGGACTAGCGGGAGTGAGCAGTTCTTC. This chain connects TRBV5-1 to TRBJ2-1, with 14 bases aligning to TRBD2. Germline assignment: CDR1 SGHRS and CDR2 YFSETQ. After removal of 4 bases from V and 9 bases from J, the junction contained 6 bases not matched to a gene. This CDR3 is 15 amino acids long.

This clone occurred a few times. The chain carries TRBV18 and TRBJ2-1; weak D call: TRBD2 (6 bases). From germline, CDR1 is KGHSH and CDR2 LQKENI. V gave up 2 bases and J gave up 6 bases, with 14 bases separating them. This CDR3 has 15 residues. The CDR3 DNA reads as TGTGCCAGCTCACCAGGGACTGCTCCTGTCAATGAGCAGTTCTTC. This codes for CASSPGTAPVNEQFF.

This chain uses TRBV30 with TRBJ2-1; no reliable D call. The CDR3 runs 11 residues. In germline, CDR1 is GTSNPN, CDR2 SVGIG (reference sequence). Trimming removed 2 bases at V and 7 bases at J, with 6 bases between. CDR3 bases: TGTGCCTGGAGTTCCGGGAATGAGCAGTTCTTC. This encodes CAWSSGNEQFF.

This clone has more than one count but fewer than ten. V gene TRBV7-9 combines with J gene TRBJ2-7; TRBD2 agrees at 11 bases. CDR1 SEHNR and CDR2 FQNEAQ come from the germline V gene (reference sequence). The V segment lost 5 bases and the J segment 6 bases; nucleotides outside the gene matches: 18. CDR3 length: 18 residues. The CDR3 bases are TGTGCCAGCAGCCAATTCGTTAGCGGGAGGGCCAAATCCGGCGAGCAGTACTTC. Translating gives CASSQFVSGRAKSGEQYF.

The sample holds a few counts of this clone. The chain uses TRBV25-1 and TRBJ2-5; unclear D gene. The CDR3 consists of 15 residues. The V and J ends lost 3 bases and 0 bases respectively, with 11 bases between them. Germline CDR1 reads MGHDK; CDR2 reads SYGVNS. This CDR3 reads CASSDPTQYQETQYF. The CDR3 nucleotides are TGTGCCAGCAGTGATCCAACACAGTACCAAGAGACCCAGTACTTC.

This clone appeared a few times. The V call is TRBV30, the J call TRBJ2-1; D is ambiguous. The CDR3 runs to 13 residues. Trimming left V 0 bases short and J 12 bases short, with 15 bases between. The germline V gene has CDR1 GTSNPN and CDR2 SVGIG (reference sequence). The CDR3: CAWSVEGTHRQFF. For the CDR3, the DNA is TGTGCCTGGAGTGTAGAAGGCACCCATCGGCAGTTCTTC.

V is TRBV27 and J is TRBJ1-2, with a weak D call TRBD1 (5 bases). The germline V and J ends were trimmed by 0 bases and 7 bases, with 9 bases remaining between them. Germline V lookup: CDR1 MNHEY, CDR2 SMNVEV (reference sequence). This CDR3 is built from 13 residues. Written as DNA, the CDR3 is TGTGCCAGCAGTTTATCCCCCGGGGGTGGCTACACCTTC. Translation: CASSLSPGGGYTF.

As concerns this clone: The identical CDR3 is also encoded by other nucleotide sequences in the sample. The rearrangement uses TRBV9 and TRBJ2-5, with a tentative D call TRBD2 (6 bases). CDR1 is SGDLS, CDR2 YYNGEE, per germline. Trimming pared 3 bases from V and 5 bases from J, leaving 11 bases between. CDR3 length: 13 amino acids. The CDR3 DNA reads as TGTGCCAGCAGCGCCAGCGGAGGGGAGACCCAGTACTTC. Protein sequence: CASSASGGETQYF.

The chain employs TRBV20-1 and TRBJ2-7; D not resolved. The CDR3 totals 9 residues. CDR1 is DFQATT and CDR2 is SNEGSKA in the germline V gene (reference sequence). CDR3 DNA sequence: TGCAGCGACGAGATGGAGCAGTACTTC. It is translated as CSDEMEQYF.

The chain joins TRBV7-9 to TRBJ2-5; TRBD2 aligns across 9 bases. CDR1 and CDR2 from the germline V gene are SEHNR and FQNEAQ (reference sequence). V gave up 2 bases and J gave up 5 bases; unmatched junction bases: 12. The CDR3 has 17 residues. CDR3 protein: CASSLISMTSGGETQYF. The DNA for the CDR3 is TGTGCCAGCAGCTTAATCTCGATGACTAGCGGTGGGGAGACCCAGTACTTC.

V and J are TRBV28 and TRBJ2-6, with a possible D match to TRBD2 (6 bases). CDR1 is MDHEN, CDR2 SYDVKM, per germline. There are 17 residues in the CDR3. V was shortened by 2 bases and J by 0 bases, with 11 bases between the two germline ends. The CDR3 reads CASSLGGILSGANVLTF. CDR3 nucleotide sequence: TGTGCCAGCAGTTTAGGAGGGATCCTCTCTGGGGCCAACGTCCTGACTTTC. Supplemented by reference TRBV28 and TRBJ2-6, the full variable domain reads DVKVTQSSRYLVKRTGEKVFLECVQDMDHENMFWYRQDPGLGLRLIYFSYDVKMKEKGDIPEGYSVSREKKERFSLILESASTNQTSMYLCASSLGGILSGANVLTFGAGSRLTVL.